The 17 T cell receptor beta chains in this list originate from one sample, sequenced in a study of blood T cell repertoires in COVID-19. Method: immunoSEQ multiplex PCR; TCRdb's copy keeps in-frame clones and lacks some. This sample has over 200,000 clones; roughly 80% occur once, and the top ten carry 5.1%. The sequenced sample consisted of peripheral blood. The receptors were sampled from a human donor in a cohort sampled during active COVID-19.

This clone was observed a handful of times. This chain joins TRBV2 and TRBJ1-5; 7 bases align to TRBD1. Germline V gene data show CDR1 as SNHLY and CDR2 as FYNNEI. The length of the CDR3 is 14 residues. With V trimmed by 4 bases and J by 7 bases, 7 bases remained unmatched. CDR3 residues: CASSALQGIQPQHF. The CDR3 DNA is TGTGCCAGCAGTGCCCTACAGGGGATACAGCCCCAGCATTTT.

The V call is TRBV9, the J call TRBJ2-2, with 12 bases identical to TRBD2. Losses at the gene ends were 5 bases for V and 6 bases for J; bases not matched to a gene: 14. Germline CDR1 reads SGDLS; CDR2 reads YYNGEE. CDR3 length: 18 amino acids. The CDR3 is CASSSRLAGVISAGELFF. Here the CDR3 DNA reads TGTGCCAGCAGTTCCCGACTAGCGGGAGTTATTAGCGCCGGGGAGCTGTTTTTT.

The chain employs TRBV27 and TRBJ2-3, with D tentatively TRBD2 (5 bases). The V gene's germline CDR1 is MNHEY and CDR2 SMNVEV (reference sequence). V was shortened by 3 bases and J by 4 bases, with 14 bases between the two germline ends. The CDR3 sequence is 15 residues long. The CDR3 protein is CASSFDGSPPDTQYF. The CDR3 DNA is TGTGCCAGCAGTTTTGATGGGAGCCCCCCAGATACGCAGTATTTT.

A remark on this clone: The junction shows a germline mismatch at one end, possibly a read error. This chain links TRBV28 with TRBJ2-7, with D possibly TRBD2 on 6 matching bases. Germline V lookup: CDR1 MDHEN, CDR2 SYDVKM. The CDR3 totals 15 residues. The DNA for the CDR3 is TGTGCCAGCAGTTTTTCCGGGACTGCCTCCCACGAGCAGTACTTC. This encodes CASSFSGTASHEQYF.

This clone was observed at least ten times. The chain couples TRBV28 to TRBJ2-7; tentatively, D is TRBD1 (6 bases). Germline V gene sequence: CDR1 MDHEN, CDR2 SYDVKM. Deletions cut 6 bases from V and 0 bases from J, with 15 bases between. The CDR3 has 15 amino acids. The CDR3 coding sequence is TGTGCCAGCAGCCACTACAGGGACCACTCCTACGAGCAGTACTTC. Protein sequence: CASSHYRDHSYEQYF.

The chain uses TRBV7-3 and TRBJ2-3; TRBD2 matches 14 bases. V lost 0 bases to trimming and J lost 4 bases; unmatched junction nucleotides: 3. In germline, CDR1 is SGHTA, CDR2 FQGTGA. The length of the CDR3 is 17 residues. This CDR3 reads CASSLTRLAGGSDTQYF. CDR3 sequence (DNA): TGTGCCAGCAGCTTAACCCGACTAGCGGGAGGGTCAGATACGCAGTATTTT. The complete variable domain, with remaining parts taken from reference TRBV7-3 and TRBJ2-3, reads GAGVSQTPSNKVTEKGKYVELRCDPISGHTALYWYRQSLGQGPEFLIYFQGTGAADDSGLPNDRFFAVRPEGSVSTLKIQRTERGDSAVYLCASSLTRLAGGSDTQYFGPGTRLTVL.

There are a few counts of this clone. This chain joins TRBV28 and TRBJ2-5; TRBD2 might be the D (5 bases). Looked up from germline, CDR1 is MDHEN and CDR2 is SYDVKM. V was pared by 5 bases and J by 2 bases, with 15 bases between. The CDR3 contains 15 residues. The CDR3: CASSPTSSPQETQYF. The DNA for the CDR3 is TGTGCCAGCAGTCCTACTAGTTCTCCACAAGAGACCCAGTACTTC.

The chain has TRBV11-2 and TRBJ2-7; D may be TRBD2 (7 bases). CDR3 length: 16 amino acids. Germline V gives CDR1 SGHAT, CDR2 FQNNGV. V was cut by 2 bases and J by 4 bases, with 18 bases left in between. The CDR3 DNA is TGTGCCAGCAGCTTAAATTTCGGGGGGCGCGGTTACGAGCAGTACTTC. It specifies CASSLNFGGRGYEQYF.

CDR3 loop: CASSQDGGMGEQYF. DNA for the CDR3: TGCGCCAGCAGCCAAGACGGCGGGATGGGGGAGCAGTACTTC. This chain connects TRBV4-1 to TRBJ2-7; weak D call: TRBD2 (6 bases). This CDR3 is built from 14 residues. Germline V lookup: CDR1 MGHRA, CDR2 YSYEKL. The ends were cut back, 0 bases at V and 7 bases at J, with 13 bases in the middle.

This clone was recorded a few times. The chain couples TRBV29-1 to TRBJ1-2, with D maybe TRBD1 (6 bases). There are 12 residues in the CDR3. Germline lookup yields CDR1 SQVTM and CDR2 ANQGSEA. V was trimmed by 3 bases and J by 4 bases, leaving 9 bases between them. The CDR3 spells CSVDGRGYGYTF. The DNA for the CDR3 is TGCAGCGTTGACGGCAGGGGCTATGGCTACACCTTC.

CDR3: CATSPGQGNYGYTF. The CDR3 nucleotides are TGTGCCACCAGTCCGGGACAGGGTAACTATGGCTACACCTTC. This chain connects TRBV24-1 to TRBJ1-2, with TRBD1 matching 9 bases. The germline gives CDR1 KGHDR, CDR2 SFDVKD. CDR3 length equals 14 residues. V shed 6 bases and J 1 base; nucleotides not matched to a gene: 2.

In this sample, this clone turned up once. The chain carries TRBV6-5 and TRBJ1-4; maybe TRBD1 (5 bases). Per germline, CDR1 MNHEY and CDR2 SVGAGI. V was pared by 6 bases and J by 8 bases, with 13 bases between. The CDR3 has 13 amino acids. The CDR3 protein is CASRQGYGEKLFF. The CDR3 coding sequence is TGTGCCAGCAGGCAGGGCTACGGCGAAAAACTGTTTTTT.

For this clone: The same CDR3 is also encoded by other DNA sequences in this sample. The chain has TRBV28 and TRBJ1-4, with a possible D match to TRBD1 (5 bases). V lost 5 bases, J lost 7 bases, and 14 bases lay in between. The CDR3 is made up of 14 amino acids. The germline V gene encodes CDR1 MDHEN and CDR2 SYDVKM. Written as DNA, the CDR3 is TGTGCCAGCAGTGGGGGGTCGGGGGGTGAAAAACTGTTTTTT. This sequence encodes CASSGGSGGEKLFF.

This clone was seen once. The chain joins TRBV12-2 to TRBJ1-4; TRBD1 is the table's D call, not checked against the DNA. TRBV12-2 is a pseudogene locus. CDR3 length: 15 residues. The CDR3 here is CASRLAHPGHEKLFF. CDR3 DNA: TGTGCAAGTCGCTTAGCGCATCCAGGACACGAAAAACTGTTTTTT.

The V and J genes are TRBV7-2 and TRBJ2-7; 7 bases are a match to TRBD1. Unmatched junction bases numbered 7, after V lost 5 bases and J lost 0 bases. This CDR3 spans 15 amino acids. The V gene's germline CDR1 is SGHTA and CDR2 FQGNSA. CDR3 sequence: CASSPRAGGSYEQYF. Written as DNA, the CDR3 is TGTGCCAGCAGCCCCAGGGCAGGGGGCTCCTACGAGCAGTACTTC.

The CDR3 here is CASSLAGRESETQYF. The CDR3 DNA follows: TGCGCCAGCAGCTTGGCCGGACGGGAGTCTGAGACCCAGTACTTC. This rearrangement joins TRBV5-1 to TRBJ2-5; the D gene is possibly TRBD2 (6 bases). CDR3 size: 15 residues. Germline-derived CDR1 and CDR2 are SGHRS and YFSETQ. The V gene lost 0 bases and the J gene lost 5 bases, with 14 bases spanning the gap.

This clone was counted a few times. The V and J genes are TRBV28 and TRBJ1-3, with no clear D. The CDR3 has 16 residues. Germline-derived CDR1 and CDR2 are MDHEN and SYDVKM. Trimming left V 6 bases short and J 0 bases short, with 15 bases between. Here the CDR3 reads CASRPPDWDSGNTIYF. CDR3 DNA: TGTGCCAGCAGACCGCCGGACTGGGACTCTGGAAACACCATATATTTT.